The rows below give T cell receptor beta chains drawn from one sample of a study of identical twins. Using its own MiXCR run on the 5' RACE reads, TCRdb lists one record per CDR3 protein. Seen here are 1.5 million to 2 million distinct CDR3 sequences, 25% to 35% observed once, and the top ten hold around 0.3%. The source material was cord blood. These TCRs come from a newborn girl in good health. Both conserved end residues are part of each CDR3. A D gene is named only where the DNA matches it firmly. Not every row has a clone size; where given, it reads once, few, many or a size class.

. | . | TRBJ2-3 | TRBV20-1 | CSARTPPSTDTQYF | TGCAGTGCTAGAACGCCGCCTAGCACAGATACGCAGTATTTT
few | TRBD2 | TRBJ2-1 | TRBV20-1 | CSARLPGLAGSNEQFF | TGCAGTGCTAGACTTCCAGGACTAGCGGGATCCAATGAGCAGTTCTTC
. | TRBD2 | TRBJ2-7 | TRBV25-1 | CASSDRGTSGTSYEQYF | TGTGCCAGCAGTGATCGGGGGACTAGCGGGACCTCCTACGAGCAGTACTTC
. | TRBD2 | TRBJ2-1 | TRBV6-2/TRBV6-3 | CASGTSGGDNEQFF | TGTGCCAGCGGAACTAGCGGGGGGGACAATGAGCAGTTCTTC
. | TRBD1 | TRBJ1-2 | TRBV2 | CASSEARTGVKGYTF | TGTGCCAGCAGTGAAGCCCGAACAGGGGTTAAAGGCTACACCTTC
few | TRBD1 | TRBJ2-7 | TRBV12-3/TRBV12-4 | CASSLRGRGIDEQYF | TGTGCCAGCAGTTTACGTGGCAGGGGGATCGACGAGCAGTACTTC
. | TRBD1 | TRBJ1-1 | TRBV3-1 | CASSQATGSEAFF | TGTGCCAGCAGCCAAGCGACAGGGTCTGAAGCTTTCTTT
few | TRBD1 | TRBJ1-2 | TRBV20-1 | CSATGGGGYGYTF | TGCAGTGCTACAGGGGGCGGAGGCTATGGCTACACCTTC
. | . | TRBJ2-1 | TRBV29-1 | CSVLPGTYNEQFF | TGCAGCGTTTTGCCGGGGACCTACAATGAGCAGTTCTTC
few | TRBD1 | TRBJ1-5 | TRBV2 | CASGTVARPQHF | TGTGCCAGCGGGACAGTCGCCAGGCCCCAGCATTTT
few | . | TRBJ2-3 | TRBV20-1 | CSASRDRTDTQYF | TGCAGTGCTAGTCGGGACCGCACAGATACGCAGTATTTT
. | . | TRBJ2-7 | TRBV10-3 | CAISERDNEQYF | TGTGCCATCAGCGAGAGGGATAACGAGCAGTACTTC
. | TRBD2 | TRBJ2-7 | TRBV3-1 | CACSQDRSGLAAISYEQYF | TGTGCCTGCAGCCAAGATCGGTCGGGCCTAGCGGCCATCTCCTACGAGCAGTACTTC
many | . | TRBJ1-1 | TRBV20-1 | CSAGQGGTEAFF | TGCAGTGCTGGGCAGGGAGGGACTGAAGCTTTCTTT
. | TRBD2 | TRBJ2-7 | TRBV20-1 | CSARMGLAGEQYF | TGCAGTGCTAGAATGGGCCTAGCGGGCGAGCAGTACTTC
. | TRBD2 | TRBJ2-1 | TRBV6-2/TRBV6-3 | CASNQAGEEHYYYNEQFF | TGTGCCAGCAATCAAGCGGGAGAGGAGCACTACTACTACAATGAGCAGTTCTTC
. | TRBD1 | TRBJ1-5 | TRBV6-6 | CASSYHGQGGFSQPQHF | TGTGCCAGCAGTTACCACGGACAGGGGGGCTTTAGTCAGCCCCAGCATTTT
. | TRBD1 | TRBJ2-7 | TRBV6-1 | CASSGTGLYNEQYF | TGTGCCAGCAGTGGGACAGGGCTCTACAATGAGCAGTACTTC
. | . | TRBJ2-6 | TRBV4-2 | CASSQESQGSGANVLTF | TGTGCCAGCAGCCAAGAATCCCAAGGTTCCGGGGCCAACGTCCTGACTTTC
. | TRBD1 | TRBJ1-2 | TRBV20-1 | CSATEGTGSGYTF | TGCAGTGCTACCGAAGGGACAGGTAGTGGCTACACCTTC
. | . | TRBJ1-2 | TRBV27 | CASSLSGRTYGYTF | TGTGCCAGCAGTTTATCGGGGCGCACCTATGGCTACACCTTC
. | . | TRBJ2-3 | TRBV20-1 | CSVGAGTVTDTQYF | TGCAGTGTTGGGGCCGGGACCGTCACAGATACGCAGTATTTT
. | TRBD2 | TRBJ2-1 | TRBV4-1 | CASSQDSTSGGFHNEQFF | TGCGCCAGCAGCCAAGACAGTACTAGCGGGGGGTTCCACAATGAGCAGTTCTTC
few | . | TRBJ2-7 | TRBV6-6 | CASRYTRDSVHEQYF | TGTGCCAGCAGATATACCCGGGACTCCGTCCACGAGCAGTACTTC
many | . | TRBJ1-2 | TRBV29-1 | CSGSDRDFYGYTF | TGCAGCGGATCCGACCGTGACTTCTATGGCTACACCTTC
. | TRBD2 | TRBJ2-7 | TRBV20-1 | CSARVSSGGYYEQYF | TGCAGTGCTAGAGTTTCTAGCGGGGGTTACTACGAGCAGTACTTC
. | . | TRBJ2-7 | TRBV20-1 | CSARDPQSSVEQYF | TGCAGTGCTAGAGATCCTCAGTCCTCGGTCGAGCAGTACTTC
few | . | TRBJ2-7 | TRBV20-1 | CSARVRGLYEQYF | TGCAGTGCTAGAGTCCGGGGGCTCTACGAGCAGTACTTC
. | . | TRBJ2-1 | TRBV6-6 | CASSYFPNEQFF | TGTGCCAGCAGTTATTTCCCCAATGAGCAGTTCTTC
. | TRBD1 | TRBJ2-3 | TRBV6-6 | CASSYPDRRTDTQYF | TGTGCCAGCAGTTATCCGGACAGGCGCACAGATACGCAGTATTTT
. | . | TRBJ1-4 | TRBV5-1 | CASSPTAGNEKLFF | TGCGCCAGCAGCCCGACAGCCGGCAATGAAAAACTGTTTTTT
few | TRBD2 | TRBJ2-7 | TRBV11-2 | CASSLELRGYEQYF | TGTGCCAGCAGCTTAGAGCTGCGGGGGTACGAGCAGTACTTC
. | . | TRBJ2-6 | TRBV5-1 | CASEEKGLTTSGANVLTF | TGCGCCAGCGAAGAAAAGGGACTCACTACCTCTGGGGCCAACGTCCTGACTTTC
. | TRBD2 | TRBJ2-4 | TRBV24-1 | CATSETLAAEDNEQYF | TGTGCCACCAGTGAGACACTAGCGGCAGAGGACAATGAGCAGTACTTC
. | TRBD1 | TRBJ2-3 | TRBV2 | CASSGTGGSTDTQYF | TGTGCCAGCAGTGGGACAGGGGGCAGCACAGATACGCAGTATTTT
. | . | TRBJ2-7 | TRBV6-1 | CASSSQIHEQYF | TGTGCCAGCTCCTCCCAAATCCATGAGCAGTACTTC
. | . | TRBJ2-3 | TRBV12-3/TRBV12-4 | CASSLTPRGGSTDTQYF | TGTGCCAGCAGTTTAACCCCAAGGGGGGGGAGCACAGATACGCAGTATTTT
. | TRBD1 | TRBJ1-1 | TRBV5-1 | CASSLGPGGVTEAFF | TGCGCCAGCAGCTTGGGCCCAGGGGGCGTCACTGAAGCTTTCTTT
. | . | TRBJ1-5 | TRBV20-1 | CSASWGPNQPQHF | TGCAGTGCTAGTTGGGGGCCCAATCAGCCCCAGCATTTT
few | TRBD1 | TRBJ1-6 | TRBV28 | CASRSGQTNSPLHF | TGTGCCAGCAGATCGGGACAGACAAATTCACCCCTCCACTTT
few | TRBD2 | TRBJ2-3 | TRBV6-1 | CASSVGTRLTDTQYF | TGTGCCAGCAGTGTTGGGACTAGGCTCACAGATACGCAGTATTTT
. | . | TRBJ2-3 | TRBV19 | CASTTQRDGPRDTQYF | TGTGCCAGTACCACCCAAAGGGACGGCCCACGAGATACGCAGTATTTT
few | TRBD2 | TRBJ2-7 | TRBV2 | CASGGLAGGAQESYEQYF | TGTGCCAGCGGGGGACTAGCCGGGGGGGCCCAAGAATCCTACGAGCAGTACTTC
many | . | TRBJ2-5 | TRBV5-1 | CASSSVGEETQYF | TGCGCCAGCAGCTCAGTGGGTGAAGAGACCCAGTACTTC
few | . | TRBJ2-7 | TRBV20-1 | CSARQSGLLSEQYF | TGCAGTGCTAGACAATCCGGACTCCTCTCCGAGCAGTACTTC